The TCR beta chain under discussion was sequenced for a study of blood T cell repertoires in COVID-19 (dated by TCRdb to 2018 to 2021). Study-level background: For ImmuneRACE Cohort 3, a participant was defined as recovered based on two consecutive negative NP/OP PCR tests, clearance by a healthcare professional, or resolution of symptoms. Samples covering the acute and convalescent phases of COVID-19 were provided by collaborators in the United States, Italy and Spain. The material from the prospective study consisted of cDNA or gDNA derived from T cells, B-cell-depleted T cells, or PBMCs. The dataset comprised deeply sampled blood TCRbeta repertoires from subjects exposed to, actively infected with, or recovered from COVID-19. The repertoires were released in a freely available public database meant as a resource for research on the immune response to SARS-CoV-2. Samples were obtained from the ongoing ImmuneRACE study (first 160 participants) and from over 1,000 subjects provided by 6 global collaborators. A de-identified subject ID, COVID-19 status, age in years and sex were almost always included in the sample metadata. HLA class I and class II types, where available, came from metadata supplied by the sample provider rather than from assay-based typing.

General findings and caveats noted by the study authors: Clinical and demographic metadata were provided uncurated, with the amount varying by source and participant.

Worth noting for this clone: This clone's antigen is unknown. The record has no base qualities; no much larger clone is one base away.

Participants in the prospective study were aged about 18 to 89 years, lived in under 30 United States geographic areas, and enrolled through a virtual design. In the prospective study, participants were assigned to cohorts based on the clinical history participants reported in a screening survey and a study questionnaire. Each participant in the prospective study had whole blood, serum and a nasopharyngeal or oropharyngeal swab collected by mobile phlebotomists. Additional blood draws and questionnaires over an approximately 2-month period could optionally be provided by prospective study participants. Before DNA extraction, blood samples from the prospective study were shipped at room temperature or frozen. Its CDR3 holds 11 amino acids, cysteine through phenylalanine. The read is trimmed to its CDR3 DNA, 33 bases read in frame from base 1. V drops 5 bases and J drops 4 bases, leaving 8 bases in between. CDR1 and CDR2 are read off the germline V gene as SQVTM and ANQGSEA.

The immunoSEQ Assay, a bias-controlled multiplex PCR, was used to amplify TCRbeta CDR3 regions from genomic DNA. The authors' pipeline ran thus. The number of nucleated cells in each sample was estimated by amplification of reference gene primers within the assay. Sequence reads were collapsed and filtered to measure the absolute abundance of every unique TCRbeta CDR3 rearrangement. Productive Simpson clonality was computed per sample as the square root of Simpson's diversity index over productive rearrangements. TCRdb retrieved this table from immuneACCESS and kept in-frame rearrangements only. Not all clones are present; in checked studies, unresolved V genes account for under half, and no reason is known for the remainder. From that table come the V and J calls and clone size; the DNA was used to work out D and trimming. This sample holds around 200,000 clones; about nine tenths were observed only once. The ten largest clones add up to over 3% of the sample.

The origin of this receptor is a woman aged 45-60 years in a cohort exposed to, infected with or recovered from COVID-19 (not recorded which). This chain is built from TRBV29-1 and TRBJ1-1; D gene: possibly TRBD1, on 6 matching bases. Material: PBMCs or T cells enriched from blood (not recorded which). CDR3 loop: CSVSRGTEAFF. The sequenced DNA is TGCAGCGTTTCCAGGGGCACTGAAGCTTTCTTT.